This entry describes one TCR beta chain. This entry is derived from a study of blood T cell repertoires in COVID-19. Study-wide background: Spain, Italy and the United States supplied samples that represented acute and convalescent COVID-19.

V was pared by 5 bases and J by 5 bases, with 11 bases of the junction left unmatched. The germline gives CDR1 SGHRS, CDR2 YFSETQ. The CDR3 covers 16 residues. Only in-frame clones appear in the TCRdb table, and some are missing; sequencing was by immunoSEQ multiplex PCR. The sample holds some 86,000 clones, about 85% seen once. This receptor was obtained from a woman aged 70-85 years with acute or convalescent COVID-19. This chain joins TRBV5-1 and TRBJ2-1; 9 nucleotides line up with TRBD2. Sequencing was done on a sample of peripheral blood. CDR3 coding DNA: TGCGCCAGCAGTTTTCGAGAGACTAGCGGAAACAATGAGCAGTTCTTC. As protein: CASSFRETSGNNEQFF.